This T cell receptor beta chain was observed in a study of blood T cells in healthy people across ages. Study summary: Roughly one uniquely barcoded beta molecule per two T cells was captured. Study conclusions and caveats: Diversity estimates drawn from one million T cells were deemed underestimates. Both naive CD4+ cell counts and diversity were greater in long-lived donors than in aged donors.

Primed by a sample-barcoded 5' primer and a J-beta primer mix, a second PCR proceeded for about 6 to 11 cycles. Via MiXCR, TCRdb re-called the 5' RACE reads, giving one row per CDR3 protein. The data show 1.5 million to 2 million distinct CDR3 sequences, 25% to 30% seen once. V dropped 6 bases and J dropped 4 bases, with 15 bases sitting between them. CDR1 is SEHNR, CDR2 FQNEAQ, per germline (reference sequence). CDR3 size: 15 residues. As regards this clonotype: The target antigen is unknown.

The clonotype was recovered from a woman in her 30s in good health. Sequences were obtained from blood. The rearrangement joins TRBV7-9 to TRBJ1-4; a possible D gene is TRBD1 (5 bases). The CDR3 nucleotides are TGTGCCAGCAGTGAGGGGCCCAGCCGTAATGAAAAACTGTTTTTT. Protein product: CASSEGPSRNEKLFF.